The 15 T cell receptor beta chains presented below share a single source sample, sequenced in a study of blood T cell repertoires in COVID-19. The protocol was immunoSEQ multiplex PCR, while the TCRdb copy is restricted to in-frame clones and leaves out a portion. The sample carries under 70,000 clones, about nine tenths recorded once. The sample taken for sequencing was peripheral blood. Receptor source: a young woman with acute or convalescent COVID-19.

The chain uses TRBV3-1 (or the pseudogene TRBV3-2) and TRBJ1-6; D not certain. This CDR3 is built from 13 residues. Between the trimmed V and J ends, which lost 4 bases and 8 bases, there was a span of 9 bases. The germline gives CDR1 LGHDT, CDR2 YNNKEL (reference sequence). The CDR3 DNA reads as TGTGCCAGCAGCCCCCGCAGTTATTCACCCCTCCACTTT. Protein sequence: CASSPRSYSPLHF.

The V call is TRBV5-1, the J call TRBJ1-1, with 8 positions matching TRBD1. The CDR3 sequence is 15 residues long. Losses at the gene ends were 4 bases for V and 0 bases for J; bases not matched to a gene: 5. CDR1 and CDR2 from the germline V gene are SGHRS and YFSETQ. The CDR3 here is CASSIGQGMNTEAFF. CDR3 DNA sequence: TGCGCCAGCAGCATAGGACAGGGAATGAACACTGAAGCTTTCTTT.

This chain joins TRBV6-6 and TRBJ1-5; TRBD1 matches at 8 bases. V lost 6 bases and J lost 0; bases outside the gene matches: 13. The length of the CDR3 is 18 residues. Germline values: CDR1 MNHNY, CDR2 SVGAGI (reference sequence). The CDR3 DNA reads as TGTGCCAGCAGACGAGCCGGGACAGGCAGAAATAGCAATCAGCCCCAGCATTTT. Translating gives CASRRAGTGRNSNQPQHF.

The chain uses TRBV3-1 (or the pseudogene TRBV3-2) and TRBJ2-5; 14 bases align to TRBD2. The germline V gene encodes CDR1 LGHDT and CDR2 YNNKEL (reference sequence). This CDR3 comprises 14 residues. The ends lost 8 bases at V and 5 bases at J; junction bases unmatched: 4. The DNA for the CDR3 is TGTGCCAGCGGACTAGCGGGGGGTGGGGAGACCCAGTACTTC. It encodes CASGLAGGGETQYF.

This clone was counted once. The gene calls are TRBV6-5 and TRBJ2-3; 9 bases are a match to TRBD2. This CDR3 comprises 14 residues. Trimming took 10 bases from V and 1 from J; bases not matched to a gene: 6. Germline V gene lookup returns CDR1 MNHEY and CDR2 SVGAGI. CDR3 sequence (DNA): TGTGCCATCTGGCCTAGCGGGGGCACAGATACGCAGTATTTT. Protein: CAIWPSGGTDTQYF.

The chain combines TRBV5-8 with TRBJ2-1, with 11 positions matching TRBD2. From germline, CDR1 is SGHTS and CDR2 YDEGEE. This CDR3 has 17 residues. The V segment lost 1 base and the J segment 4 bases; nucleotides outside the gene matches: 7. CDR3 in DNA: TGTGCCAGCAGCTTGTCACTAGCGGGGGCAGGGTACAATGAGCAGTTCTTC. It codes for CASSLSLAGAGYNEQFF.

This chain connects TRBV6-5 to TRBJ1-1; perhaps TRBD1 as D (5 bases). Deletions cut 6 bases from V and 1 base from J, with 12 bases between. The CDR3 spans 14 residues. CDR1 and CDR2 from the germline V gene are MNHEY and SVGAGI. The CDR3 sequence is CASRWTTKNTEAFF. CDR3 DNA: TGTGCCAGCAGGTGGACAACAAAGAACACTGAAGCTTTCTTT.

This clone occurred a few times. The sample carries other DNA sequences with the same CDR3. CDR3 nucleotides: TGTGCCAGCAGTTTATCGGGACAGGGGGCGCTGGGCTACACCTTC. Residues: CASSLSGQGALGYTF. The chain uses TRBV27 and TRBJ1-2; TRBD1 agrees at 12 bases. The CDR3 sequence is 15 residues long. V lost 0 bases and J lost 8; bases outside the gene matches: 4. CDR1 MNHEY and CDR2 SMNVEV come from the germline V gene (reference sequence).

CDR3 DNA: TGTGCCAGTAGAGACCCTACAGGGCTGGACACTGAAGCTTTCTTT. Translated: CASRDPTGLDTEAFF. The chain recombines TRBV19 with TRBJ1-1; D is possibly TRBD1 (6 bases). Looked up from germline, CDR1 is LNHDA and CDR2 is SQIVND (reference sequence). This CDR3 spans 15 amino acids. V was trimmed by 6 bases and J by 3 bases, leaving 17 bases between them. Full variable domain (rest looked up from reference TRBV19 and TRBJ1-1): DGGITQSPKYLFRKEGQNVTLSCEQNLNHDAMYWYRQDPGQGLRLIYYSQIVNDFQKGDIAEGYSVSREKKESFPLTVTSAQKNPTAFYLCASRDPTGLDTEAFFGQGTRLTVV.

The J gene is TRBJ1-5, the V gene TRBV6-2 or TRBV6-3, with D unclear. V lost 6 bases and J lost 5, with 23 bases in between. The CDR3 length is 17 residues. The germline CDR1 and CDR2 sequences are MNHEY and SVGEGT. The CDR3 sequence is CASSPPLSVPIYQPQHF. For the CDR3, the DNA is TGTGCCAGCAGCCCTCCCCTATCGGTCCCAATTTATCAGCCCCAGCATTTT.

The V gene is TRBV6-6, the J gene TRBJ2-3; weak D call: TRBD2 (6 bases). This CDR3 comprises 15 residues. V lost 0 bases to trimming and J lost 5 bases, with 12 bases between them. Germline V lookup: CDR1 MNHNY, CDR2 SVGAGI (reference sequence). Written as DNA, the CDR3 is TGTGCCAGCAGTTACTCAGGACTATCCGGAGATACGCAGTATTTT. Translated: CASSYSGLSGDTQYF.

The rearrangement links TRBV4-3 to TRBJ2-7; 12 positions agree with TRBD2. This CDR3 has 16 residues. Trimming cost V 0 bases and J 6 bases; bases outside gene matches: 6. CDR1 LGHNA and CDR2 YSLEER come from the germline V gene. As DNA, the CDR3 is TGCGCCAGCAGCCAAGAACTAGCGGGAGGAGTCGGCGAGCAGTACTTC. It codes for CASSQELAGGVGEQYF.

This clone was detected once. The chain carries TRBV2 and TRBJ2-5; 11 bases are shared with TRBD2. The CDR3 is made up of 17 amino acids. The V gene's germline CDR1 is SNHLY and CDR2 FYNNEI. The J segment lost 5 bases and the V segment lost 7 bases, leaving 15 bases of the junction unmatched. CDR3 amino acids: CASKARGLAGGRETQYF. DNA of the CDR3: TGTGCCAGCAAAGCAAGAGGCCTAGCGGGGGGAAGGGAGACCCAGTACTTC.

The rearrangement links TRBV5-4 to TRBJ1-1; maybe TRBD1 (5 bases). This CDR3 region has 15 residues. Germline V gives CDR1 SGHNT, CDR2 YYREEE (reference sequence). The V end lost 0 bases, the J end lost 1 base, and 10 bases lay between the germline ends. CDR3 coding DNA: TGTGCCAGCAGCTTGGATGCGGGGCGGAACACTGAAGCTTTCTTT. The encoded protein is CASSLDAGRNTEAFF.

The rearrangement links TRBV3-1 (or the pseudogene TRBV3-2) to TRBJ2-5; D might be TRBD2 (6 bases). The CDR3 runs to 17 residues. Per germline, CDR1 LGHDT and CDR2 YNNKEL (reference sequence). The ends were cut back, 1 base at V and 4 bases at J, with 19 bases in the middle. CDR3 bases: TGTGCCAGCAGCCAAGGGCTAGCGAAGGAAGCGGGAGAGACCCAGTACTTC. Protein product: CASSQGLAKEAGETQYF.